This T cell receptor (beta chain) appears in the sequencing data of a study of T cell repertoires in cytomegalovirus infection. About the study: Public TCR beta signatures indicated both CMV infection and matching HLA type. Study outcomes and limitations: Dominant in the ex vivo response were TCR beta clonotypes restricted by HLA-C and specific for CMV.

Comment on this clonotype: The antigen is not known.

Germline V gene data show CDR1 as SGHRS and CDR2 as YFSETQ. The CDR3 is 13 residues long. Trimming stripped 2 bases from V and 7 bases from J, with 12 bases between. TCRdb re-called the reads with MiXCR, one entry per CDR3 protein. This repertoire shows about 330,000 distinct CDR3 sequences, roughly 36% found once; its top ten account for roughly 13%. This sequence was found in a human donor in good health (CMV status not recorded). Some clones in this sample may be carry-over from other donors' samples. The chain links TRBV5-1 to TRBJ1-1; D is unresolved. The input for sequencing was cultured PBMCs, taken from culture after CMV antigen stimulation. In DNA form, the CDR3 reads TGCGCCAGCAGCTTCCGGCCTAGTAATGAAGCTTTCTTT. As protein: CASSFRPSNEAFF.